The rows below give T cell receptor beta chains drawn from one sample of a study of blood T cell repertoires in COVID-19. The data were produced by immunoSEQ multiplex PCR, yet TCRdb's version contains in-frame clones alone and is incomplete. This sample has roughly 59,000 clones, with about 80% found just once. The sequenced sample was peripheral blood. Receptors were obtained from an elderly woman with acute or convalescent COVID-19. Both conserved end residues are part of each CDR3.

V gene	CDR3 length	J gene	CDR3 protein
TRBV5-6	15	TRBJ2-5	CASHSQTRYQETQYF
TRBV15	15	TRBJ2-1	CATSRVLSGKGNEFF
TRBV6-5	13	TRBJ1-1	CASRAGENTEAFF
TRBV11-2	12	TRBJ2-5	CASSYIGETQYF
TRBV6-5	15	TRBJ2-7	CASTGLAGGMLEQYF
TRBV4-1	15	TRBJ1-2	CASSQPGQGNYGYTF
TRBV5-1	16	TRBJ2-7	CASTQRPGQGIYEQYF
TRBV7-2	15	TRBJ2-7	CASSLRDSGPYEQYF
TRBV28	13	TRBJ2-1	CASRLGLAGEQFF
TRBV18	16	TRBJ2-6	CASSRLGDSGANVLTF
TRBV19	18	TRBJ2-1	CASSMGSVGFGTRNEQFF
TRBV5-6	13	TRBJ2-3	CASSLRPPDTQYF
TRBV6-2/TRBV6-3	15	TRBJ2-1	CASSPGLAGVSEQFF
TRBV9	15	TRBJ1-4	CASSSTGTEKEKLFF
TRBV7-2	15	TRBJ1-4	CASSESRATNEKLFF
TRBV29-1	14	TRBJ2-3	CSVSKREGTDTQYF
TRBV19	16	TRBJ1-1	CASFTGTGNMNTEAFF
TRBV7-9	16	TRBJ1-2	CASSNSGRGVSYGYTF
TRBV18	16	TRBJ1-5	CASSPPQGQGYQPQHF
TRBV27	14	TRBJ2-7	CASSWGTSAYEQYF
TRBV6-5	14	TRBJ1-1	CASTKGQQNTEAFF
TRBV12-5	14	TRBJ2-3	CASGLSGSTDTQYF
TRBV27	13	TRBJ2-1	CASSLGSYNEQFF
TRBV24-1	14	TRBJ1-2	CATSDRTGVYGYTF
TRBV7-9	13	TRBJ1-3	CATEGPSGNTIYF
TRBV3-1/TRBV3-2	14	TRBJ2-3	CASTERGDGDTQYF
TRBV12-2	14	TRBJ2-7	CASRLQGEGDEQYF
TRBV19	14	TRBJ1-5	CASSRTGGNQPQHF
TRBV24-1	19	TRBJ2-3	CATSDPGTSGRFGTDTQYF
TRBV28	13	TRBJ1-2	CASSPDRSYGYTF